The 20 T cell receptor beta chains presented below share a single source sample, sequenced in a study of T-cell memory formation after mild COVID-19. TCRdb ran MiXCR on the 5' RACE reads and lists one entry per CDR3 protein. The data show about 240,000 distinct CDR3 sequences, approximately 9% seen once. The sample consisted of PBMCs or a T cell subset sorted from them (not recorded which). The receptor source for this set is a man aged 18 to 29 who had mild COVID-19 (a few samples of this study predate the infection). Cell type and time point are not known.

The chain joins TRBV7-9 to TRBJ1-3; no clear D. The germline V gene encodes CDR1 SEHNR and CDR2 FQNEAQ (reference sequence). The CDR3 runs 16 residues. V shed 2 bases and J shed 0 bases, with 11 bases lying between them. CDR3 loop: CASSLWGWGSGNTIYF. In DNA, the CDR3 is TGTGCCAGCAGCTTATGGGGTTGGGGCTCTGGAAACACCATATATTTT.

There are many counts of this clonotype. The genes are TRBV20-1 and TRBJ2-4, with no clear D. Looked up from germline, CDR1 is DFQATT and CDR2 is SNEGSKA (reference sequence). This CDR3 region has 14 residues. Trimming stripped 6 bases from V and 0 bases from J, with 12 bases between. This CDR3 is CSAMTGLAKNIQYF. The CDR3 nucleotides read TGCAGTGCGATGACTGGTCTAGCCAAAAACATTCAGTACTTC.

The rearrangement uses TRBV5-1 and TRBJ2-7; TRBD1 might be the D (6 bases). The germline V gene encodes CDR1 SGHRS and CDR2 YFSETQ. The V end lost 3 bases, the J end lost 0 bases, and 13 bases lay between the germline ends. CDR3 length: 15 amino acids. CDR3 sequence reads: CASSSTGLPSYEQYF. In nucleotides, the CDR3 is TGCGCCAGCAGCTCGACAGGACTCCCCTCCTACGAGCAGTACTTC.

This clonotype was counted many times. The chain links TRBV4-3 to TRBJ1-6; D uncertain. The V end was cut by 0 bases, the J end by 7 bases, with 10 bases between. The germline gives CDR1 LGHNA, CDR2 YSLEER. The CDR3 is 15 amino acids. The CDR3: CASSQDPGWNSPLHF. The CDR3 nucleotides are TGCGCCAGCAGCCAAGATCCAGGCTGGAATTCACCCCTCCACTTT.

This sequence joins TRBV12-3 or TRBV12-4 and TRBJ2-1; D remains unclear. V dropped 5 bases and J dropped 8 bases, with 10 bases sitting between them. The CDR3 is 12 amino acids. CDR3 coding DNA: TGTGCCAGCAGTCACCGGTGGGATGAGCAGTTCTTC. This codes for CASSHRWDEQFF.

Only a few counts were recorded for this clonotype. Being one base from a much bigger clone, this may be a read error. CDR3: CASSPTRGTDTQYF. DNA for the CDR3: TGTGCCAGCAGCCCGACCCGGGGGACAGATACGCAGTATTTT. This chain connects TRBV7-9 to TRBJ2-3, with D maybe TRBD2 (6 bases). The V and J ends lost 5 bases and 3 bases respectively, with 12 bases between them. CDR3 length: 14 amino acids. Germline V gene data show CDR1 as SEHNR and CDR2 as FQNEAQ (reference sequence).

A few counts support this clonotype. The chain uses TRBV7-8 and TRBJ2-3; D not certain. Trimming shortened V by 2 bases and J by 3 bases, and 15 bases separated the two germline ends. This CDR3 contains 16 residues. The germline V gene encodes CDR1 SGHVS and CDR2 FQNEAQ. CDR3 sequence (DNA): TGTGCCAGCAGCTTAATGGCTCAGATTACTACAGATACGCAGTATTTT. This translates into CASSLMAQITTDTQYF.

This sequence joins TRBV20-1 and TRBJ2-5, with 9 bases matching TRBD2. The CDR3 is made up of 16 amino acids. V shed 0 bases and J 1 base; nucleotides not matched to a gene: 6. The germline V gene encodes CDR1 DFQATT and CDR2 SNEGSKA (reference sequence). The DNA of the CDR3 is TGCAGTGCTAGAGATCGGCGGGGGGGCCTCCAAGAGACCCAGTACTTC. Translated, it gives CSARDRRGGLQETQYF.

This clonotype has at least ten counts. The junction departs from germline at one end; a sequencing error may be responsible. In DNA, the CDR3 is TGTGCTAGCAGCCTGGGGGCGCGAGAGACCCAGTACTTC. This gives the protein CASSLGARETQYF. The chain combines TRBV7-7 with TRBJ2-5, with a tentative D call TRBD1 (6 bases). The CDR3 covers 13 residues. Germline values: CDR1 SSHAT, CDR2 FNYEAQ (reference sequence).

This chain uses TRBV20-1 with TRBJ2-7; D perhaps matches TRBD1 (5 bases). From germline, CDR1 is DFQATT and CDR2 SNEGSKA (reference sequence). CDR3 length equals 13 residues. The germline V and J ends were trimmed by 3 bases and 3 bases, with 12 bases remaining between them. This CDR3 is CSASWGSDYEQYV. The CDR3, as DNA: TGCAGTGCTAGTTGGGGCTCTGACTACGAGCAGTACGTC.

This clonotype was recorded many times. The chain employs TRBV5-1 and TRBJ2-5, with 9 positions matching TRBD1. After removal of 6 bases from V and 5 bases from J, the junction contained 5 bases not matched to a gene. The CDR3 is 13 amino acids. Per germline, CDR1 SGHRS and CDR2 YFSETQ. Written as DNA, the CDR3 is TGCGCCAGCACCACAGGGGGCGTCGAGACCCAGTACTTC. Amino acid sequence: CASTTGGVETQYF.

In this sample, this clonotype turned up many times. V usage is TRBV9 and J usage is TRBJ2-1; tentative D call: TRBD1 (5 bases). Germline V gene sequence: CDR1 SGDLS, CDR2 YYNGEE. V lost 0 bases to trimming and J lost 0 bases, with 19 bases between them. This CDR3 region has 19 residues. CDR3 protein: CASSVGGAALKSSYNEQFF. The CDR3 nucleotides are TGTGCCAGCAGCGTAGGTGGGGCCGCCCTAAAAAGCTCCTACAATGAGCAGTTCTTC. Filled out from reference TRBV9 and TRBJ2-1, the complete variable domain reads DSGVTQTPKHLITATGQRVTLRCSPRSGDLSVYWYQQSLDQGLQFLIQYYNGEERAKGNILERFSAQQFPDLHSELNLSSLELGDSALYFCASSVGGAALKSSYNEQFFGPGTRLTVL.

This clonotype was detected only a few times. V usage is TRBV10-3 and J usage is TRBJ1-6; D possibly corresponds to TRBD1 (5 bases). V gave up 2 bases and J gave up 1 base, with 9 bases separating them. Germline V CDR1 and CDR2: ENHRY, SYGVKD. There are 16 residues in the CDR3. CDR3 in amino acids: CAISEETASYNSPLHF. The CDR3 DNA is TGTGCCATCAGTGAGGAGACAGCGTCCTATAATTCACCCCTCCACTTT.

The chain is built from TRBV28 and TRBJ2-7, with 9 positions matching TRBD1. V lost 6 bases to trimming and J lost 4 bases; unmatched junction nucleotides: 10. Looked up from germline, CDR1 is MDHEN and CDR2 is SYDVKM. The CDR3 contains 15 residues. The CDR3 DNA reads TGTGCCAGCAGCGGGCCGGGACAGGGAAAATACGAGCAGTACGTC. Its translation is CASSGPGQGKYEQYV.

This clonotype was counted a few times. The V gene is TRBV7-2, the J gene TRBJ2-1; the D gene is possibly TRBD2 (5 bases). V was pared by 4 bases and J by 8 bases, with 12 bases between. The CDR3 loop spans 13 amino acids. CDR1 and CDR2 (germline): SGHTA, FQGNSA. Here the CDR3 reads CASSSKRWDEQFF. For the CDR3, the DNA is TGTGCCAGCAGCTCCAAGCGGTGGGATGAGCAGTTCTTC.

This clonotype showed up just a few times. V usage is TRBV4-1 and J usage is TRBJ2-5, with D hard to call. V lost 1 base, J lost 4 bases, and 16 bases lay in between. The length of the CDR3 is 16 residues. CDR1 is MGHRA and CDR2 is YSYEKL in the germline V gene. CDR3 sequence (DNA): TGCGCCAGCAGCCAAGGGGTAGTGGCGGCGGTAGAGACCCAGTACTTC. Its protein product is CASSQGVVAAVETQYF.

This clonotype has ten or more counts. CDR3 nucleotides: TGTGCCAGCAGCTTGACAGCCTACGAGCAGTACGTC. Protein: CASSLTAYEQYV. The chain carries TRBV11-2 and TRBJ2-7; D is perhaps TRBD1 (5 bases). V lost 3 bases to trimming and J lost 2 bases, with 5 bases between them. Germline V gene lookup returns CDR1 SGHAT and CDR2 FQNNGV. The CDR3 covers 12 residues.

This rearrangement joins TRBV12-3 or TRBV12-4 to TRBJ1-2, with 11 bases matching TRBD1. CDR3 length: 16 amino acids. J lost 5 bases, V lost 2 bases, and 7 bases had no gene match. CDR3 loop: CASSLNPGTGGYGYTF. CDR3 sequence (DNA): TGTGCCAGCAGTTTAAACCCGGGGACAGGGGGATATGGCTACACCTTC.

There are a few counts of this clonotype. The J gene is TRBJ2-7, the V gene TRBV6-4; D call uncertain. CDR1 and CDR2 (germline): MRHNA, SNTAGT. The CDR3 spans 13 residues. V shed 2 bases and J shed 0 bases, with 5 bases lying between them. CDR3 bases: TGTGCCAGCAGTGACGCAGGCTCCTACGAGCAGTACGTC. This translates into CASSDAGSYEQYV.

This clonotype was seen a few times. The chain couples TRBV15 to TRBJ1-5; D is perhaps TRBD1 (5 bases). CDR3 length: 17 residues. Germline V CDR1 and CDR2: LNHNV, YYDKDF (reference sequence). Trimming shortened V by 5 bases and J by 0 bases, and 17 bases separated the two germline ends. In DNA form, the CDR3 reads TGTGCCACCAGCCCCACGGGGGGGGACTATAGCAATCAGCCCCAGCATTTT. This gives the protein CATSPTGGDYSNQPQHF. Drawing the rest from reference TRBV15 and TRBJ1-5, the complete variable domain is DAMVIQNPRYQVTQFGKPVTLSCSQTLNHNVMYWYQQKSSQAPKLLFHYYDKDFNNEADTPDNFQSRRPNTSFCFLDIRSPGLGDTAMYLCATSPTGGDYSNQPQHFGDGTRLSIL.